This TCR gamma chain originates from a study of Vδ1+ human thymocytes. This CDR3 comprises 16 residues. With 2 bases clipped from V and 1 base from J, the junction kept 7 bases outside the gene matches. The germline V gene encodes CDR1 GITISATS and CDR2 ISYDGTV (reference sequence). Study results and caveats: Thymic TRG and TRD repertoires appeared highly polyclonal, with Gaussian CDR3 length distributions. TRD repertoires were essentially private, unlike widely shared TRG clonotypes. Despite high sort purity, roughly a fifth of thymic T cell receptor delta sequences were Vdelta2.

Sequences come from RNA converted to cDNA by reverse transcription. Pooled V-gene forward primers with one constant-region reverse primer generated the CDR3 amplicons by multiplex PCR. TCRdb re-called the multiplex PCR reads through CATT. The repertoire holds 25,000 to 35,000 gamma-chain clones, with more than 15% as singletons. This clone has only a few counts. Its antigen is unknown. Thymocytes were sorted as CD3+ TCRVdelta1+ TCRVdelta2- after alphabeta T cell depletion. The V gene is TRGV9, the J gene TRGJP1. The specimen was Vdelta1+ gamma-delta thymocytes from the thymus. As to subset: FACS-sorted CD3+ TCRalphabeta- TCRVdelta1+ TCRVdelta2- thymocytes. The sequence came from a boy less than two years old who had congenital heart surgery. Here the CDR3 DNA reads TGTGCCTTGTGGGAGGCTCACGCTACCACTGGTTGGTTCAAGATATTT. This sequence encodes CALWEAHATTGWFKIF.